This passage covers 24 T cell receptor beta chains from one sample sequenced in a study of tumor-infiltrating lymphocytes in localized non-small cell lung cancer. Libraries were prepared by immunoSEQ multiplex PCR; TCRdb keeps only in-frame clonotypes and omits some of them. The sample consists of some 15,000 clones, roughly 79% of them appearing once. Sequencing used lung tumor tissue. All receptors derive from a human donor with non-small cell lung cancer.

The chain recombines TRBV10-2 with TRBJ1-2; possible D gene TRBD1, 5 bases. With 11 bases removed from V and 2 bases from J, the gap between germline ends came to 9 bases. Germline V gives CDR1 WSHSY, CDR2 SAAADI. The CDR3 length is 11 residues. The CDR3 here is CAGRDNYGYTF. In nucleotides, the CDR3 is TGCGCCGGTAGGGACAACTATGGCTACACCTTC.

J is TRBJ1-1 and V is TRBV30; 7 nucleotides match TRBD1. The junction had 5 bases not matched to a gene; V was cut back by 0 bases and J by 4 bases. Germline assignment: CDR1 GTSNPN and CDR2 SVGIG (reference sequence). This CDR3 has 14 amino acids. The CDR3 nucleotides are TGTGCCTGGAGTGTAGAAGGGGACAGCACTGAAGCTTTCTTT. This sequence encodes CAWSVEGDSTEAFF.

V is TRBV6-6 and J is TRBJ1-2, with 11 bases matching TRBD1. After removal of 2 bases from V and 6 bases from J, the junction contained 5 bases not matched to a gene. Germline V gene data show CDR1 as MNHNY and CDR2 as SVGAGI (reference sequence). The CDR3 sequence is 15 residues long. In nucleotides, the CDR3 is TGTGCCAGCAGTTACGAAACGGGACAGGGGGATGGCTACACCTTC. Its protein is CASSYETGQGDGYTF.

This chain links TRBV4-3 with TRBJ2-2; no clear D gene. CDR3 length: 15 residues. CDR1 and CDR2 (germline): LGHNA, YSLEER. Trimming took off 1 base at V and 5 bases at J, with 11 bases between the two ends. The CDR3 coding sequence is TGCGCCAGCAGCCAAGGTTCCTTAAGGACCGGGGAGCTGTTTTTT. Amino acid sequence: CASSQGSLRTGELFF.

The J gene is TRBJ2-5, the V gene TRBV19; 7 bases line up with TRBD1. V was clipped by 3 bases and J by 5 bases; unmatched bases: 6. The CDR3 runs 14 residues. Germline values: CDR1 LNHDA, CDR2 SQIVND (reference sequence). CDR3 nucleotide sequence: TGTGCCAGTAGTATCGTAGGGGGCGGTGAGACCCAGTACTTC. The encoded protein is CASSIVGGGETQYF.

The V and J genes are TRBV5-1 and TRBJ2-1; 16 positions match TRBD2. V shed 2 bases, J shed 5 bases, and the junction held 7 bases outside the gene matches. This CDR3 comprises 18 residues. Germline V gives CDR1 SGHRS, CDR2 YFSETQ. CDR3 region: CASSLPGLAGGPNNEQFF. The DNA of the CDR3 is TGCGCCAGCAGCTTACCGGGACTAGCGGGAGGGCCGAACAATGAGCAGTTCTTC.

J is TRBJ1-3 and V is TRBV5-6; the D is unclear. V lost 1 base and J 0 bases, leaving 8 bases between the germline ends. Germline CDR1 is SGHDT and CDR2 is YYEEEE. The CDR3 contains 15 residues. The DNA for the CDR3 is TGTGCCAGCAGCTTGCGGCGGAACTCTGGAAACACCATATATTTT. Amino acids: CASSLRRNSGNTIYF.

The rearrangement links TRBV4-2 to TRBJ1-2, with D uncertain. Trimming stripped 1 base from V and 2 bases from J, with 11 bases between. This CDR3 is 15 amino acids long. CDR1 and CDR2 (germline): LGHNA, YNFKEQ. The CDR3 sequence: CASSQAPAGNYGYTF. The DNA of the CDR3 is TGTGCCAGCAGCCAAGCCCCAGCAGGAAACTATGGCTACACCTTC.

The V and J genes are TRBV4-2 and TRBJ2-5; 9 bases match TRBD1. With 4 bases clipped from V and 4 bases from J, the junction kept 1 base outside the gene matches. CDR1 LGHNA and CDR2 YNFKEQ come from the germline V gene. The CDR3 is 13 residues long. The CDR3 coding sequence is TGTGCCAGCAGCCCGGACAGGGGAGAGACCCAGTACTTC. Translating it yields CASSPDRGETQYF.

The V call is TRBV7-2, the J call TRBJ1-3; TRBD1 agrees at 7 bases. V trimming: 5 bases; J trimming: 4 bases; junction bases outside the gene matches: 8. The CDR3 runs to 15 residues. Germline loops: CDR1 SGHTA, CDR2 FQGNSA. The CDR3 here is CASSVNRGGGNTIYF. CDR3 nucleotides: TGTGCCAGCAGCGTAAACAGGGGAGGCGGAAACACCATATATTTT.

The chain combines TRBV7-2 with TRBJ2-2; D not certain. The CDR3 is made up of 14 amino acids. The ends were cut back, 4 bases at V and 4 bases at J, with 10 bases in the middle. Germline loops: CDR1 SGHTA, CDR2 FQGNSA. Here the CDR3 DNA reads TGTGCCAGCAGCTCCACGAGTATCACCGGGGAGCTGTTTTTT. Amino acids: CASSSTSITGELFF.

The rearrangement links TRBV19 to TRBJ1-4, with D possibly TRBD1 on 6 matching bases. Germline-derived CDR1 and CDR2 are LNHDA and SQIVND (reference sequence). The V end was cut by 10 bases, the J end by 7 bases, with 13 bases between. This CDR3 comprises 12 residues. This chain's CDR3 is CATQGRAEKLFF. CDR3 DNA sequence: TGTGCCACCCAGGGGAGGGCTGAAAAACTGTTTTTT. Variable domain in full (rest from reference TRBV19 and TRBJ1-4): DGGITQSPKYLFRKEGQNVTLSCEQNLNHDAMYWYRQDPGQGLRLIYYSQIVNDFQKGDIAEGYSVSREKKESFPLTVTSAQKNPTAFYLCATQGRAEKLFFGSGTQLSVL.

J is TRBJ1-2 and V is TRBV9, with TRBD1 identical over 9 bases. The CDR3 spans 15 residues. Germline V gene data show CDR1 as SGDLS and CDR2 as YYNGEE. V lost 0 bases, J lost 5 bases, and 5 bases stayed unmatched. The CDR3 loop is CASSVGDRVSYGYTF. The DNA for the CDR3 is TGTGCCAGCAGCGTAGGGGACAGGGTATCATATGGCTACACCTTC. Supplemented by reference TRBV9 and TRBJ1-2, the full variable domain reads DSGVTQTPKHLITATGQRVTLRCSPRSGDLSVYWYQQSLDQGLQFLIQYYNGEERAKGNILERFSAQQFPDLHSELNLSSLELGDSALYFCASSVGDRVSYGYTFGSGTRLTVV.

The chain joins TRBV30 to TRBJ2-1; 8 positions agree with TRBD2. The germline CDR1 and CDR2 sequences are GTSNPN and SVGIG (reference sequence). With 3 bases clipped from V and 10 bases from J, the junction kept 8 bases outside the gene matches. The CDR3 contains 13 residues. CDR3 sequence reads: CAWRRGLEGEQFF. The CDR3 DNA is TGTGCCTGGAGGAGGGGACTAGAAGGAGAGCAGTTCTTC.

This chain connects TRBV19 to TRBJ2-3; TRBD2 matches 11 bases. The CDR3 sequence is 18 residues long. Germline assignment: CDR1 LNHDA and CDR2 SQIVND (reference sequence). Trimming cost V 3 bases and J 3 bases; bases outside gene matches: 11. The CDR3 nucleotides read TGTGCCAGTAGTATTCCAGGGGTTCTAGCGGGAGGTACAGATACGCAGTATTTT. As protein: CASSIPGVLAGGTDTQYF. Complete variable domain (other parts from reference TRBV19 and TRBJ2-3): DGGITQSPKYLFRKEGQNVTLSCEQNLNHDAMYWYRQDPGQGLRLIYYSQIVNDFQKGDIAEGYSVSREKKESFPLTVTSAQKNPTAFYLCASSIPGVLAGGTDTQYFGPGTRLTVL.

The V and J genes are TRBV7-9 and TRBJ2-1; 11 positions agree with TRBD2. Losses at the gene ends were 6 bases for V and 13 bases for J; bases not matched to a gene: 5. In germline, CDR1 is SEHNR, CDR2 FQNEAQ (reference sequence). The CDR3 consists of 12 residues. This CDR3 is CASSLTSGAQFF. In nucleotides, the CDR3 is TGTGCCAGCAGTTTGACTAGCGGGGCTCAGTTCTTC. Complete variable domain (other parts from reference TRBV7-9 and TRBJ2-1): DTGVSQNPRHKITKRGQNVTFRCDPISEHNRLYWYRQTLGQGPEFLTYFQNEAQLEKSRLLSDRFSAERPKGSFSTLEIQRTEQGDSAMYLCASSLTSGAQFFGPGTRLTVL.

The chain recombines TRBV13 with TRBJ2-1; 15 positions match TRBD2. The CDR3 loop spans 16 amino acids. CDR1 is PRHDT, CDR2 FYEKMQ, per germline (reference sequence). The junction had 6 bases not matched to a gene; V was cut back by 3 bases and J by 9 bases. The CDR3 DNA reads TGTGCCAGCAGCTTCGGACTAGCGGGAGGGCCAGGTGAGCAGTTCTTC. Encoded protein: CASSFGLAGGPGEQFF. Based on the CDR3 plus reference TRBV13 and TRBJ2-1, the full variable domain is AAGVIQSPRHLIKEKRETATLKCYPIPRHDTVYWYQQGPGQDPQFLISFYEKMQSDKGSIPDRFSAQQFSDYHSELNMSSLELGDSALYFCASSFGLAGGPGEQFFGPGTRLTVL.

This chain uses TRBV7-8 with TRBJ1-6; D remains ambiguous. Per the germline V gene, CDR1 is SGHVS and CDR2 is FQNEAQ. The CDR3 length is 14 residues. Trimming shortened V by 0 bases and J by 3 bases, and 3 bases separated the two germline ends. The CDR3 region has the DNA TGTGCCAGCAGCTTAGCGGGCTATAATTCACCCCTCCACTTT. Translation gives CASSLAGYNSPLHF.

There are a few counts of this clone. This CDR3 is CSVGRQGASSEAFF. CDR3 in DNA: TGCAGCGTTGGCCGACAGGGGGCGAGCTCTGAAGCTTTCTTT. The chain has TRBV29-1 and TRBJ1-1; 10 bases align to TRBD1. Trimming removed 4 bases from V and 6 bases from J; junction bases left unmatched: 8. This CDR3 region has 14 residues. In germline, CDR1 is SQVTM, CDR2 ANQGSEA.

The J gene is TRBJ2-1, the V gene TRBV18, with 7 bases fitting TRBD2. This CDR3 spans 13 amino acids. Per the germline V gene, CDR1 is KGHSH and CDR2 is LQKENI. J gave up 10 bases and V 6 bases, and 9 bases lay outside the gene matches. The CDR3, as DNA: TGTGCCAGCTCGCCCCTCAGCGGGGCCGAGCAGTTCTTC. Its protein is CASSPLSGAEQFF.

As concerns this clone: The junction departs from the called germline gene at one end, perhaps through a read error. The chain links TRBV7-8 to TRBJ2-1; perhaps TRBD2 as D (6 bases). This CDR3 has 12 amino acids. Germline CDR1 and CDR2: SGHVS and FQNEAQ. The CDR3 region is CASSFAGRASVF. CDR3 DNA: TGTGCCAGCAGCTTCGCGGGACGGGCATCAGTCTTC.

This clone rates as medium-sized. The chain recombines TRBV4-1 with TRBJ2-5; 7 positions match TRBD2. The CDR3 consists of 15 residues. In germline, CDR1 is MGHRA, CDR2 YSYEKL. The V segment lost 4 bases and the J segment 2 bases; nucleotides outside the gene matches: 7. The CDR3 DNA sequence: TGCGCCAGCAGCCCGAGCGGGGTAGATCAAGAGACCCAGTACTTC. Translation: CASSPSGVDQETQYF.

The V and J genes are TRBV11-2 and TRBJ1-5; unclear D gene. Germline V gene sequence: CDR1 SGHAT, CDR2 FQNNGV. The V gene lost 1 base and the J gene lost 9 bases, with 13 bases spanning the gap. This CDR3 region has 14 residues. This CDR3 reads CASSLGPPYLPQHF. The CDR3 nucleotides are TGTGCCAGCAGCTTAGGACCGCCATATCTGCCCCAGCATTTT.

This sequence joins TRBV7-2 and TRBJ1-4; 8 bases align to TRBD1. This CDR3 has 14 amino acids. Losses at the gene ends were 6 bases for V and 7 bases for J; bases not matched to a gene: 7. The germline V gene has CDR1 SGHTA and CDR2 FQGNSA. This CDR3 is CASRRTGIGEKLFF. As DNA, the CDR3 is TGTGCCAGCAGGCGGACAGGGATCGGTGAAAAACTGTTTTTT.